This T cell receptor (beta chain) was observed in a study of response to subunit inactivated influenza vaccine (dated by TCRdb to between 2017 and 2018). Broadly, across the study: The study used deep quantitative T cell receptor repertoire profiling to track responses to a trivalent subunit inactivated influenza vaccine. The paper as a whole reports these results and caveats: The authors proposed that each seasonal influenza vaccination may bring in only a limited number of new T cells.

As encoded in the germline V gene, CDR1 is SGHDN while CDR2 is FVKESK. CDR3 length: 12 amino acids, cysteine to phenylalanine. Only the CDR3 DNA is retained, 36 bases long and in frame from the first base. Libraries were built with RT-PCR. TCRdb shows the sequencer as Illumina HiSeq 2500. Using fastp trimming at Q25 and MiXCR clonotype assembly, TCRdb reanalyzed the public sequencing data and kept in-frame beta chains. Entries that share a CDR3 protein sequence are merged under the most common genes and DNA. Across this sample there are approximately 530,000 distinct CDR3 sequences, with around 7.7% seen only once. The top ten constitute about an eighth of the sample. In this sample, this clonotype turned up once. Its antigen has not been determined. At one boundary the junction diverges from the germline segment, which might be a read error.

The input for sequencing was PBMCs from blood, taken around 25 months after vaccination. The origin of this receptor is a man aged 50 to 75 who received an inactivated influenza vaccine. Donor details come from another sample of the same person, matched by shared clones. This receptor chain uses TRBV14 and TRBJ1-1; the D gene lacks a confident call. The nucleotide sequence is given as TGTGCCAGCGGGAGGGTGAACACTGAAGCTGTCTTT. It translates to CASGRVNTEAVF.